The source of this T cell receptor (beta chain) is a study of blood T cell repertoires in COVID-19 (TCRdb year 2020). Looking at the study overall: Samples covering the acute and convalescent phases of COVID-19 were provided by collaborators in the United States, Italy and Spain. The prospective study material was composed of cDNA or gDNA derived from T cells, B-cell-depleted T cells, or PBMCs. The dataset comprised deeply sampled blood TCRbeta repertoires from subjects exposed to, actively infected with, or recovered from COVID-19. The repertoires were released in a freely available public database meant as a resource for research on the immune response to SARS-CoV-2. The samples were drawn from two sources: the first 160 participants of the ongoing ImmuneRACE study, and some 1,300 subjects contributed by 6 global collaborators. A de-identified subject ID, COVID-19 status, age in years and sex were almost always included in the sample metadata. Where available, HLA class I and class II types were taken from metadata supplied by the sample provider and were not determined by assay-based typing.

One collaborating source in Seattle enrolled patients while the patients were actively infected and followed the patients over time throughout the course of disease. Collaborating institutions collected whole blood in K2EDTA tubes following their own protocols. For TCRbeta analysis, collaborators shipped samples as frozen whole blood, isolated PBMCs, or DNA extracted from either of those sample types. TCRbeta CDR3 regions were amplified from genomic DNA by means of the immunoSEQ Assay, a bias-controlled multiplex PCR. On the study's bioinformatics: Within the assay, amplification of reference gene primers was used to estimate how many nucleated cells each sample contained. Sequence reads were collapsed and filtered to measure the absolute abundance of every unique TCRbeta CDR3 rearrangement. For each sample, productive Simpson clonality was calculated as the square root of Simpson's diversity index across productive rearrangements. TCRdb holds this immuneACCESS table with in-frame rearrangements only. Some clones are missing; in checked studies, unresolved V genes explain under half, and the rest has no known cause. V, J and clone size derive from that table, while D and trimming were established from the DNA sequence. Present in this sample are fewer than 450,000 clones, roughly 90% of which were seen just once. 7% to 8% of the sample lies in the top ten.

Overall study results and their limits: Clinical and demographic metadata were provided uncurated, with the amount varying by source and participant.

A remark on this clone: No antigen is known for it. Base qualities are not at hand, and no much larger clone is one base apart.

V and J are trimmed by 2 bases and 2 bases, and the gene matches miss 5 bases of the junction. From the cysteine through the phenylalanine, the CDR3 covers 15 amino acids. Left in the record is the CDR3 DNA by itself, 45 bases read in frame from the first base. Looking up the germline V gene yields CDR1 KGHSH and CDR2 LQKENI. Recombination connected TRBV18 to TRBJ2-7, with TRBD1 matching 8 junction bases. This receptor was identified in a woman aged 70-85 years with COVID-19, enrolled during active disease. The sample comprised peripheral blood. The CDR3 protein sequence reads: CASSPRTGSAYEQYF. DNA sequence: TGTGCCAGCTCACCAAGGACAGGGAGCGCCTACGAGCAGTACTTC. With the rest looked up from the reference TRBV18 and TRBJ2-7 genes rather than sequenced, the full variable domain is NAGVMQNPRHLVRRRGQEARLRCSPMKGHSHVYWYRQLPEEGLKFMVYLQKENIIDESGMPKERFSAEFPKEGPSILRIQQVVRGDSAAYFCASSPRTGSAYEQYFGPGTRLTVT.